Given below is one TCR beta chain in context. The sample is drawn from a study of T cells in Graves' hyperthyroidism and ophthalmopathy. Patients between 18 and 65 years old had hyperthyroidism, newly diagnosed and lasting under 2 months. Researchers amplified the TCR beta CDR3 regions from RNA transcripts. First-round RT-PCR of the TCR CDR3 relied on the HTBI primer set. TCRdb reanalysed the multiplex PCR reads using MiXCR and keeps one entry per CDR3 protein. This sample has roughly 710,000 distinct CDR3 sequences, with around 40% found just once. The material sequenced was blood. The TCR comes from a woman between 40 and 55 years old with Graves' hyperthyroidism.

The CDR3 reads CASSRLRTGEYEQYF. The CDR3 DNA sequence: TGTGCCAGCAGCCGCCTGCGGACAGGAGAGTACGAGCAGTACTTC. The gene calls are TRBV11-2 and TRBJ2-7; TRBD1 agrees at 7 bases. With 5 bases clipped from V and 4 bases from J, the junction kept 11 bases outside the gene matches. This CDR3 is built from 15 residues. Per germline, CDR1 SGHAT and CDR2 FQNNGV.